The T cell receptor beta chain described here comes from a study of T cell changes during pregnancy in multiple sclerosis. The germline V gene encodes CDR1 SNHLY and CDR2 FYNNEI. Trimming shortened V by 7 bases and J by 0 bases, and 9 bases separated the two germline ends. The CDR3 is made up of 13 amino acids. Data came from immunoSEQ multiplex PCR; TCRdb stores just in-frame clones and leaves some out. The table lists approximately 59,000 clones, roughly 89% of them singletons. The V call is TRBV2, the J call TRBJ1-2; D is ambiguous. Sequences were derived from peripheral blood, sampled in the third trimester of pregnancy. The receptor comes from a female donor in good health, enrolled as a control in a pregnancy study. The CDR3 protein is CASKGETNYGYTF. As DNA, the CDR3 is TGTGCCAGCAAGGGAGAAACTAACTATGGCTACACCTTC.